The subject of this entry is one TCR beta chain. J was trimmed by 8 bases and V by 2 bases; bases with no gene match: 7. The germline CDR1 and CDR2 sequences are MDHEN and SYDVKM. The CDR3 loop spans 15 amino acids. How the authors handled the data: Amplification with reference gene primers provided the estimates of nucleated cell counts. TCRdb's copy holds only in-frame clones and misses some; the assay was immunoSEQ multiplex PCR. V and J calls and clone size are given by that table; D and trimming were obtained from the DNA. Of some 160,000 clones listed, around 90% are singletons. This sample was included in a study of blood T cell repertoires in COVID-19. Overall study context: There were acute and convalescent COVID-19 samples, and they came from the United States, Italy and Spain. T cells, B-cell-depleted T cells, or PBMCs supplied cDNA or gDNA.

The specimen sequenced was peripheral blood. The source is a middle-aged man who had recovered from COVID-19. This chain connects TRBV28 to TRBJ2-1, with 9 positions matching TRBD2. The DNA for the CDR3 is TGTGCCAGCAGTTTAGCGGGAGGGCCGATGGATGAGCAGTTCTTC. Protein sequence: CASSLAGGPMDEQFF. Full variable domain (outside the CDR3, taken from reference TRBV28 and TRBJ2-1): DVKVTQSSRYLVKRTGEKVFLECVQDMDHENMFWYRQDPGLGLRLIYFSYDVKMKEKGDIPEGYSVSREKKERFSLILESASTNQTSMYLCASSLAGGPMDEQFFGPGTRLTVL.